A selection of T cell receptor beta chains follows, all from one sample in a study of T cell responses to AZD1222 COVID-19 vaccine. Here immunoSEQ multiplex PCR was the method, and the copy in TCRdb shows in-frame clones only, minus some. The table shows tens of thousands of clones, with roughly 85% occurring only once. This specimen was peripheral blood, taken on day 0 of AZD1222 vaccination. The receptors derive from an adult in good health. Both conserved end residues are trimmed from each CDR3. Fields, in order: clone size, J gene, D gene, V gene, CDR3 protein. D genes are given only for firm matches. Rows give clone size only sometimes, using once, few, many, or a class for an expanded clone.

-	TRBJ2-1	TRBD2	TRBV19	ASSSRPSGGYNEQF
few	TRBJ2-1	TRBD2	TRBV2	ATREDAYNEQF
-	TRBJ2-7	-	TRBV5-1	ASSLAGDEQY
-	TRBJ1-2	-	TRBV6-5	ASSYSGRNYGYT
-	TRBJ1-2	-	TRBV19	ASSIDRRGGVYGYT
-	TRBJ2-2	TRBD1	TRBV5-1	ASSPGQRSNTGELF
-	TRBJ2-5	-	TRBV4-2	ASSQKRDSGETQY
-	TRBJ1-2	-	TRBV29-1	SVLLLSDYGYT
-	TRBJ2-3	-	TRBV4-1	ASSQETIGRTDTQY
-	TRBJ1-2	-	TRBV29-1	SVVDEYGYT
-	TRBJ1-6	TRBD1	TRBV7-2	ASSQRQGNSPLH
-	TRBJ1-4	-	TRBV19	ASRGDPGEKLF
-	TRBJ2-2	-	TRBV19	ASKRRFAGSGELF
-	TRBJ1-1	-	TRBV3-1/TRBV3-2	ASSLSPSLGVSTEAF
-	TRBJ2-1	TRBD1	TRBV25-1	ASTNHRGLHNEQF
once	TRBJ2-7	-	TRBV19	ASSRDNSYEQY
-	TRBJ2-5	TRBD1	TRBV7-2	ASSLAGQGWETQY
-	TRBJ2-7	TRBD2	TRBV28	ASTQGGGEYEQY
-	TRBJ1-5	-	TRBV19	ASSIRQQQPQH
-	TRBJ2-2	-	TRBV19	ASTSGGGTGELF
-	TRBJ2-1	-	TRBV14	ASSQDLGQVNYNEQF
-	TRBJ2-6	-	TRBV15	ATSREGHSGANVLT
-	TRBJ1-2	-	TRBV7-3	ASSLTLGEDGYT
-	TRBJ1-2	TRBD1	TRBV10-3	AISDDRGPAHYGYT
-	TRBJ1-6	-	TRBV3-1/TRBV3-2	ASRDYNSPLH
-	TRBJ2-7	TRBD2	TRBV6-6	ASSEGLAGYEQY
-	TRBJ2-7	TRBD1	TRBV10-2	ASSGGTVYEQY
-	TRBJ2-5	-	TRBV6-5	AIVEGTTPSETQY
-	TRBJ1-5	TRBD1	TRBV7-9	ASSQTGSSNQPQH
-	TRBJ2-2	TRBD1	TRBV6-5	ASSVRQGWTGELF
-	TRBJ1-2	-	TRBV6-5	ASSYSIQGVYT
-	TRBJ2-3	-	TRBV19	ASSDREGDTQY
-	TRBJ2-7	-	TRBV3-1/TRBV3-2	ASSRTGNSEQY
-	TRBJ2-1	-	TRBV5-1	ASSPHRAELSSNEQF
-	TRBJ2-7	-	TRBV3-1/TRBV3-2	ASSQVQRGEQY
-	TRBJ2-3	TRBD2	TRBV15	ATSRGPGGTDTQY
-	TRBJ1-2	-	TRBV2	ASRAFGYT
-	TRBJ2-1	TRBD2	TRBV24-1	ATSLTSGYNEQF
-	TRBJ2-1	TRBD2	TRBV5-6	ASSLTSGSRLGNEQF
-	TRBJ1-1	TRBD1	TRBV5-6	ASSTGQGARDTEAF
-	TRBJ1-5	-	TRBV5-1	ASSLAPGGNQPQH
-	TRBJ2-7	-	TRBV7-9	ASSRPPYEQY
once	TRBJ1-2	-	TRBV6-1	ASSEGRRLYGYT
-	TRBJ1-1	TRBD1	TRBV3-1/TRBV3-2	ASRRQGAHAF
-	TRBJ2-7	TRBD1	TRBV5-1	ASSAGTGVYEQY
once	TRBJ2-1	TRBD2	TRBV11-2	ASSVAGGFYNEQF
-	TRBJ1-1	-	TRBV14	ASSQERAFTQNTEAF
-	TRBJ2-7	-	TRBV9	ASSHRVTSYEQY
-	TRBJ1-1	-	TRBV7-9	ASSFLQTNTEAF
many	TRBJ1-2	-	TRBV2	ASSPRVYGYT
once	TRBJ2-2	TRBD2	TRBV5-8	ASSLANLAGDTGELF
-	TRBJ2-7	TRBD1	TRBV5-4	ASSQTGAIYEQY
-	TRBJ2-7	-	TRBV19	ATKRDNSYEQY
-	TRBJ2-3	TRBD2	TRBV5-6	ASSLVTSGVSTDTQY
-	TRBJ2-7	-	TRBV27	ASSLSPGSSSGQY
-	TRBJ2-3	-	TRBV7-2	ASSLNDMGQY
-	TRBJ2-1	-	TRBV27	ASSKGGGPYNEQF
-	TRBJ2-3	TRBD2	TRBV5-1	ASSERGAVTDTQY
-	TRBJ2-2	-	TRBV7-2	ASNSVTLSGELF
-	TRBJ1-2	-	TRBV29-1	SVEWEERYGYT